This T cell receptor beta chain is drawn from a study of shared clonotypes between healthy human individuals. The repertoire was sequenced with immunoSEQ multiplex PCR; TCRdb's copy has only in-frame clones and lacks some. The sample lists over 1.5 million clones; 95% to 99% were seen once. The trim removed 6 bases at V and 2 bases at J, leaving 14 bases unmatched. The CDR3 contains 17 residues. The V gene's germline CDR1 is SGHNT and CDR2 YYREEE (reference sequence). The specimen sequenced was naive CD4+ T cells sorted from blood. This sample's subset: CD45RA+ positively selected. The source is a man aged 30-40 years in good health. This chain uses TRBV5-4 with TRBJ2-3; the match to TRBD2 covers 8 bases. This chain's CDR3 is CASKKGQTSAFTDTQYF. In DNA, the CDR3 is TGTGCCAGCAAAAAGGGTCAGACTAGCGCCTTCACAGATACGCAGTATTTT.